These 22 T cell receptor beta chains were all obtained from the same sample, sequenced in a study of T cells in Graves' hyperthyroidism and ophthalmopathy. What was amplified from RNA transcripts were TCR beta CDR3 regions. Primed by the HTBI set, a first-round RT-PCR was run on the TCR CDR3. TCRdb analysed the multiplex PCR reads with MiXCR anew, one entry per CDR3 protein. The sample has almost 50,000 distinct CDR3 sequences; approximately 53% are singletons. The sequenced material came from peripheral blood or thyroid tissue (not recorded which). The source of these receptors is a man younger than 30 with Graves' hyperthyroidism.

This clonotype was detected ten times or more. The CDR3 protein is CASSLAAGEAYEQYF. The CDR3 DNA is TGTGCCAGCAGCTTAGCGGCAGGGGAAGCCTACGAGCAGTACTTC. The chain joins TRBV7-8 to TRBJ2-7; D may be TRBD1 (6 bases). Trimming cost V 0 bases and J 2 bases, with 11 bases left between them. This CDR3 has 15 residues. Per germline, CDR1 SGHVS and CDR2 FQNEAQ.

V and J are TRBV29-1 and TRBJ1-2; D possibly corresponds to TRBD1 (6 bases). Trimming removed 6 bases at V and 7 bases at J, with 12 bases between. Germline values: CDR1 SQVTM, CDR2 ANQGSEA. CDR3 length: 11 amino acids. The CDR3 nucleotides read TGCAGCGTCGGGGGGGCCGGTGGCTACACCTTC. Its protein is CSVGGAGGYTF.

A remark on this clonotype: The final CDR3 position lacks the conserved phenylalanine or tryptophan, pointing to a likely read error. The gene calls are TRBV29-1 and TRBJ1-2, with D maybe TRBD1 (6 bases). This CDR3 has 13 amino acids. V shed 7 bases and J shed 4 bases, with 16 bases lying between them. CDR1 is SQVTM and CDR2 is ANQGSEA in the germline V gene. The CDR3, as DNA: TGCAGCGGCGGAGGGGGGCCCGGCTATGGCTACACCCTC. Translated, it gives CSGGGGPGYGYTL.

The sample holds a few counts of this clonotype. V and J are TRBV25-1 and TRBJ1-1; D gene ambiguous. The V gene's germline CDR1 is MGHDK and CDR2 SYGVNS. V was trimmed by 4 bases and J by 5 bases, leaving 5 bases between them. The CDR3 contains 11 residues. CDR3: CASSVSTEAFF. As DNA, the CDR3 is TGTGCCAGCAGTGTTAGTACTGAAGCTTTCTTT. The full variable domain, with the rest looked up from reference TRBV25-1 and TRBJ1-1, is EADIYQTPRYLVIGTGKKITLECSQTMGHDKMYWYQQDPGMELHLIHYSYGVNSTEKGDLSSESTVSRIRTEHFPLTLESARPSHTSQYLCASSVSTEAFFGQGTRLTVV.

In this sample, this clonotype is medium-sized (0.01 to 0.1%). This rearrangement joins TRBV2 to TRBJ1-1; unclear D gene. Between the trimmed V and J ends, which lost 5 bases and 8 bases, there was a span of 12 bases. The CDR3 loop spans 12 amino acids. Germline-derived CDR1 and CDR2 are SNHLY and FYNNEI. The CDR3 bases are TGTGCCAGCAGTACTCAGACGGACGAAGCTTTCTTT. Amino acid sequence: CASSTQTDEAFF.

Only a few counts were recorded for this clonotype. The CDR3 DNA sequence: TGTGCCAGCACAAGCGGGGGACGGACGAACACTGAAGCTTTCTTT. Translated, it gives CASTSGGRTNTEAFF. The V gene is TRBV7-9, the J gene TRBJ1-1; D possibly corresponds to TRBD1 (5 bases). V dropped 7 bases and J dropped 1 base, with 16 bases sitting between them. This CDR3 contains 15 residues. Germline V CDR1 and CDR2: SEHNR, FQNEAQ (reference sequence).

V usage is TRBV2 and J usage is TRBJ2-5; 10 bases match TRBD2. CDR3 size: 15 residues. Germline loops: CDR1 SNHLY, CDR2 FYNNEI. V was clipped by 4 bases and J by 5 bases; unmatched bases: 7. The CDR3 sequence is CASSGSSGREETQYF. CDR3 in DNA: TGTGCCAGCAGTGGGTCTAGCGGGAGAGAGGAGACCCAGTACTTC.

The chain joins TRBV4-1 to TRBJ2-7; D remains ambiguous. Trimming cost V 0 bases and J 6 bases, with 12 bases left between them. This CDR3 has 14 amino acids. Looked up from germline, CDR1 is MGHRA and CDR2 is YSYEKL. This CDR3 reads CASSQDPGRSEQYF. Here the CDR3 DNA reads TGCGCCAGCAGCCAAGATCCAGGAAGGAGCGAGCAGTACTTC.

This clonotype appeared a few times. The chain carries TRBV29-1 and TRBJ2-7, with 12 bases that match TRBD1. The V gene's germline CDR1 is SQVTM and CDR2 ANQGSEA. This CDR3 region has 12 residues. The trim removed 7 bases at V and 7 bases at J, leaving 5 bases unmatched. DNA of the CDR3: TGCAGCGGGGGGGACAGGGGGCTAGAGCAGTACTTC. Protein product: CSGGDRGLEQYF.

The rearrangement links TRBV10-2 to TRBJ1-2, with D maybe TRBD1 (5 bases). Per the germline V gene, CDR1 is WSHSY and CDR2 is SAAADI. V lost 7 bases, J lost 3 bases, and 12 bases lay in between. CDR3 length equals 13 residues. CDR3 amino acids: CASTTGGYYGYTF. The CDR3 coding sequence is TGCGCCAGCACGACGGGGGGGTACTATGGCTACACCTTC.

This chain joins TRBV15 and TRBJ1-1; D might be TRBD1 (5 bases). The CDR3 consists of 16 residues. Germline lookup yields CDR1 LNHNV and CDR2 YYDKDF (reference sequence). The V gene lost 3 bases and the J gene lost 0 bases, with 14 bases spanning the gap. DNA for the CDR3: TGTGCCACCAGCAGCGCCCGGGGACTCCTGAACACTGAAGCTTTCTTT. Its protein product is CATSSARGLLNTEAFF.

The rearrangement uses TRBV5-5 and TRBJ2-2; D not resolved. Germline V gene sequence: CDR1 SGHKS, CDR2 YYEKEE (reference sequence). V was trimmed by 2 bases and J by 4 bases, leaving 6 bases between them. The length of the CDR3 is 13 residues. The CDR3 is CASSFATTGELFF. CDR3 coding DNA: TGTGCCAGCAGCTTCGCTACCACCGGGGAGCTGTTTTTT. Full variable domain (rest looked up from reference TRBV5-5 and TRBJ2-2): DAGVTQSPTHLIKTRGQQVTLRCSPISGHKSVSWYQQVLGQGPQFIFQYYEKEERGRGNFPDRFSARQFPNYSSELNVNALLLGDSALYLCASSFATTGELFFGEGSRLTVL.

The chain links TRBV15 to TRBJ2-5; D is ambiguous. This CDR3 comprises 14 residues. Trimming removed 5 bases at V and 5 bases at J, with 15 bases between. Germline CDR1 and CDR2: LNHNV and YYDKDF (reference sequence). The CDR3 DNA reads TGTGCCACCAGCTCCTTTCGCGGTGGGGAGACCCAGTACTTC. Its translation is CATSSFRGGETQYF.

The V call is TRBV5-1, the J call TRBJ2-3; 9 bases fit TRBD2. Trimming cost V 4 bases and J 2 bases; bases outside gene matches: 11. The CDR3 totals 17 residues. Per the germline V gene, CDR1 is SGHRS and CDR2 is YFSETQ. The CDR3 spells CASSARQRGDYTDTQYF. The CDR3 DNA follows: TGCGCCAGCAGCGCGCGACAGCGGGGGGACTACACAGATACGCAGTATTTT.

This clonotype was found a few times. The chain is built from TRBV18 and TRBJ1-2; no reliable D call. Between the trimmed V and J ends, which lost 2 bases and 8 bases, there was a span of 24 bases. Germline V gene data show CDR1 as KGHSH and CDR2 as LQKENI. This CDR3 has 17 amino acids. As DNA, the CDR3 is TGTGCCAGCTCACCATACTATCCATTCGGGGATCTGTTCGGCTACACCTTC. Its translation: CASSPYYPFGDLFGYTF.

The chain has TRBV27 and TRBJ1-1; TRBD1 is a possible D gene (5 bases). The CDR3 is 15 amino acids. Germline values: CDR1 MNHEY, CDR2 SMNVEV (reference sequence). V was shortened by 6 bases and J by 4 bases, with 18 bases between the two germline ends. CDR3 DNA sequence: TGTGCCAGCAGGGGGCGGGACTTCGGAATCACTGAAGCTTTCTTT. Its translation: CASRGRDFGITEAFF.

The table lists this clonotype with many counts. The V and J genes are TRBV28 and TRBJ1-1, with a weak D call TRBD1 (5 bases). The CDR3 consists of 14 residues. The germline V and J ends were trimmed by 1 base and 11 bases, with 17 bases remaining between them. Germline V lookup: CDR1 MDHEN, CDR2 SYDVKM. The CDR3, as DNA: TGTGCCAGCAGTTTATCGACAGCCTCTGGAAGTGCTTTCTTT. As protein: CASSLSTASGSAFF.

This chain connects TRBV6-6 to TRBJ2-5, with D possibly being TRBD1 (8 bases). This CDR3 has 16 residues. The V gene's germline CDR1 is MNHNY and CDR2 SVGAGI (reference sequence). Trimming left V 6 bases short and J 1 base short, with 18 bases between. The CDR3 is CASRGGEDRGQETQYF. The CDR3 DNA follows: TGTGCCAGCAGGGGGGGGGAAGACAGGGGCCAAGAGACCCAGTACTTC.

This clonotype has at least ten counts. This chain uses TRBV7-9 with TRBJ2-2; TRBD2 matches at 9 bases. The J segment lost 5 bases and the V segment lost 8 bases, leaving 9 bases of the junction unmatched. The CDR3 is 15 amino acids. Germline-derived CDR1 and CDR2 are SEHNR and FQNEAQ (reference sequence). This CDR3 reads CASPGAGGPTGELFF. DNA for the CDR3: TGTGCCAGCCCTGGCGCGGGAGGGCCAACCGGGGAGCTGTTTTTT.

In its sample, this clonotype was seen many times. The chain employs TRBV13 and TRBJ2-7; D possibly corresponds to TRBD1 (8 bases). This CDR3 is 14 amino acids long. With 4 bases removed from V and 2 bases from J, the gap between germline ends came to 12 bases. Germline V gene sequence: CDR1 PRHDT, CDR2 FYEKMQ (reference sequence). The CDR3 DNA reads TGTGCCAGCAGCTCTACAGGGGGGGCCTACGAGCAGTACTTC. Its translation is CASSSTGGAYEQYF.

This clonotype was observed at least ten times. The V and J genes are TRBV4-1 and TRBJ1-5, with 7 positions matching TRBD1. V lost 0 bases to trimming and J lost 2 bases; unmatched junction nucleotides: 22. Germline CDR1 MGHRA, CDR2 YSYEKL. CDR3 length: 22 residues. The DNA of the CDR3 is TGCGCCAGCAGCCAAGATGATCGACCCGAGAATTGGACAGGAGGCCGCAATCAGCCCCAGCATTTT. Amino acid sequence: CASSQDDRPENWTGGRNQPQHF.

The chain joins TRBV29-1 to TRBJ1-1; D is possibly TRBD1 (6 bases). Germline V CDR1 and CDR2: SQVTM, ANQGSEA. V was clipped by 6 bases and J by 7 bases, with 9 bases between them. CDR3 length equals 10 residues. CDR3 sequence: CSVEQGEAFF. The CDR3 nucleotides are TGCAGCGTCGAACAGGGTGAAGCTTTCTTT.